Presented here are 7 T cell receptor beta chains from one specimen sequenced in a study of cytomegalovirus exposure and HLA in healthy donors (dated by TCRdb to the late 2010s). Libraries were constructed by the immunoSEQ multiplex PCR assay. A mixture of 60 forward primers for TCR Vbeta segments and 13 reverse primers for TCR Jbeta segments was used in the multiplex PCR. TCRdb re-hosts the immuneACCESS table, in-frame sequences only. Its copies lack some clones; in the studies checked, an unresolved V gene accounts for under half of them, and the cause for the rest is not known. The sample contains under 200,000 clones, around 80% of them found a single time. The top ten constitute 1.9% of the sample. The sample was PBMCs. The receptors come from a man between 25 and 39 years old in good health and CMV-seronegative.

This chain joins TRBV10-2 and TRBJ2-2; TRBD1 matches 10 bases. Germline-derived CDR1 and CDR2 are WSHSY and SAAADI. The CDR3 length is 16 residues. Germline trimming cut 7 bases from V and 4 bases from J; bases unmatched to any gene: 9. CDR3 sequence (DNA): TGCGCCAGCAACCCCGGGGACAGGGGTTTCACCGGGGAGCTGTTTTTT. This sequence encodes CASNPGDRGFTGELFF.

The chain is built from TRBV28 and TRBJ2-3; weak D call: TRBD1 (5 bases). V shed 3 bases and J shed 2 bases, with 12 bases lying between them. This CDR3 spans 15 amino acids. Germline V gene sequence: CDR1 MDHEN, CDR2 SYDVKM. Here the CDR3 DNA reads TGTGCCAGCAGTTTTTTTGCAGGGATCACAGATACGCAGTATTTT. This gives the protein CASSFFAGITDTQYF.

J is TRBJ1-1 and V is TRBV5-1, with D possibly being TRBD1 (5 bases). Trimming left V 0 bases short and J 5 bases short, with 11 bases between. Germline V gives CDR1 SGHRS, CDR2 YFSETQ. This CDR3 comprises 14 residues. The CDR3 here is CASSLAQGGTEAFF. In nucleotides, the CDR3 is TGCGCCAGCAGCTTGGCTCAGGGAGGAACTGAAGCTTTCTTT.

The V gene is TRBV5-4, the J gene TRBJ2-7; D is perhaps TRBD2 (5 bases). This CDR3 spans 15 amino acids. Per the germline V gene, CDR1 is SGHNT and CDR2 is YYREEE (reference sequence). V was clipped by 1 base and J by 7 bases, with 18 bases between them. In nucleotides, the CDR3 is TGTGCCAGCAGCTTGAAGCGAGATCCCCCGGGGGAGCAGTACTTC. It encodes CASSLKRDPPGEQYF.

This rearrangement joins TRBV27 to TRBJ1-1, with D tentatively TRBD1 (5 bases). Germline CDR1 and CDR2: MNHEY and SMNVEV (reference sequence). CDR3 length: 15 residues. The ends were cut back, 6 bases at V and 0 bases at J, with 14 bases in the middle. The DNA for the CDR3 is TGTGCCAGCAGACCTCTTCAGGGAATGAACACTGAAGCTTTCTTT. It yields the protein CASRPLQGMNTEAFF.

The chain couples TRBV29-1 to TRBJ1-1; 7 nucleotides align to TRBD1. With V trimmed by 6 bases and J by 4 bases, 8 bases remained unmatched. The CDR3 consists of 13 residues. In germline, CDR1 is SQVTM, CDR2 ANQGSEA. CDR3 nucleotides: TGCAGCGTACGAACAGGGGATTTCACTGAAGCTTTCTTT. It encodes CSVRTGDFTEAFF.

This chain uses TRBV27 with TRBJ2-2; D is undetermined. The CDR3 has 12 amino acids. The germline V gene encodes CDR1 MNHEY and CDR2 SMNVEV (reference sequence). Trimming pared 11 bases from V and 7 bases from J, leaving 14 bases between. Written as DNA, the CDR3 is TGTGCCCGCTCGCGCCACAGCGGGGAGCTGTTTTTT. Residues: CARSRHSGELFF.